The next 9 T cell receptor beta chains were all read from a single sample in a study of cytomegalovirus exposure and HLA in healthy donors. Amplification used 60 Vbeta primers and 13 Jbeta primers. The data were produced by immunoSEQ multiplex PCR, yet TCRdb's version contains in-frame clones alone and is incomplete. The sample yields around 200,000 clones, more than 65% seen once. The source material was PBMCs. The receptors derive from a middle-aged man in good health and CMV-seronegative.

This clone occurred a few times. This chain joins TRBV10-1 and TRBJ1-4, with D possibly being TRBD1 (6 bases). The CDR3 is made up of 15 amino acids. V shed 2 bases and J shed 10 bases, with 17 bases lying between them. Germline V gives CDR1 WNHNN, CDR2 SYGVQD (reference sequence). The CDR3 loop reads CASSENAGVSAKLFF. CDR3 nucleotide sequence: TGCGCCAGCAGTGAGAACGCAGGGGTATCGGCAAAACTGTTTTTT.

This clone is a singleton in its sample. This chain joins TRBV29-1 and TRBJ2-3, with 10 bases identical to TRBD1. There are 14 residues in the CDR3. The trim removed 1 base at V and 4 bases at J, leaving 2 bases unmatched. Germline V lookup: CDR1 SQVTM, CDR2 ANQGSEA. The CDR3 reads CSVEGDRGPDTQYF. The CDR3 nucleotides are TGCAGCGTTGAAGGTGACAGGGGGCCAGATACGCAGTATTTT.

The chain carries TRBV10-1 and TRBJ2-7; maybe TRBD2 (5 bases). Germline V gene lookup returns CDR1 WNHNN and CDR2 SYGVQD (reference sequence). CDR3 size: 11 residues. V lost 11 bases and J lost 7, with 15 bases in between. DNA for the CDR3: TGCGCCGCCGGGGTAGTCAAAGAGCAGTACTTC. Its protein product is CAAGVVKEQYF.

With regard to this clone: Sequence at one end of the junction differs from germline and may be a read error. Additional DNA sequences in this sample encode the identical CDR3. The chain employs TRBV19 and TRBJ1-1; 11 bases are shared with TRBD1. CDR1 is LNHDA and CDR2 is SQIVND in the germline V gene (reference sequence). The CDR3 spans 15 residues. CDR3 loop: CASEAGTGGIREAFF. Written as DNA, the CDR3 is TGTGCCAGTGAGGCCGGGACAGGGGGAATTCGTGAAGCTTTCTTC.

This clone has a single count. The V call is TRBV19, the J call TRBJ1-1, with D perhaps TRBD1 (5 bases). The CDR3 is 14 amino acids. Germline V gene data show CDR1 as LNHDA and CDR2 as SQIVND (reference sequence). V was shortened by 4 bases and J by 5 bases, with 14 bases between the two germline ends. The CDR3 loop reads CASSSGGIATEAFF. The CDR3 region has the DNA TGTGCCAGTAGTAGCGGGGGGATCGCGACTGAAGCTTTCTTT.

This rearrangement joins TRBV7-2 to TRBJ1-1, with D possibly TRBD1 on 5 matching bases. The CDR3 covers 14 residues. V lost 5 bases, J lost 1 base, and 11 bases lay in between. CDR1 is SGHTA, CDR2 FQGNSA, per germline. CDR3 bases: TGTGCCAGCAGCCTCGGGGGGGGGAACACTGAAGCTTTCTTT. Protein product: CASSLGGGNTEAFF.

The chain recombines TRBV7-2 with TRBJ2-3; TRBD2 might be the D (6 bases). Trimming removed 3 bases from V and 5 bases from J, with 6 bases in between. The CDR3 length is 12 residues. The V gene's germline CDR1 is SGHTA and CDR2 FQGNSA. CDR3: CASSFGGDTQYF. The CDR3, as DNA: TGTGCCAGCAGCTTCGGGGGAGATACGCAGTATTTT.

In regard to this clone: The junction shows a germline mismatch at one end, possibly a read error. This chain links TRBV7-9 with TRBJ2-2; 10 bases are shared with TRBD1. CDR1 and CDR2 from the germline V gene are SEHNR and FQNEAQ (reference sequence). CDR3 length: 16 amino acids. CDR3 nucleotides: TGTTCCAGCACCGTACTGACAGGGGGCGACACCGGGGAGCTGTTTTTT. This sequence encodes CSSTVLTGGDTGELFF.

On this clone: The germline gene is not matched at one end of the junction; a read error may be the cause. This rearrangement joins TRBV7-9 to TRBJ2-3; 7 nucleotides match TRBD1. Germline V gene data show CDR1 as SEHNR and CDR2 as FQNEAQ (reference sequence). The CDR3 length is 15 residues. CDR3 DNA: TGTTCCAGCAGCCTCTTGACAGGGCCCACAGATACGCAGTATTTT. This translates into CSSSLLTGPTDTQYF. The whole variable domain, remainder taken from reference TRBV7-9 and TRBJ2-3, is DTGVSQNPRHKITKRGQNVTFRCDPISEHNRLYWYRQTLGQGPEFLTYFQNEAQLEKSRLLSDRFSAERPKGSFSTLEIQRTEQGDSAMYLCSSSLLTGPTDTQYFGPGTRLTVL.